What follows are 12 T cell receptor beta chains derived from one specimen sequenced in a study of shared clonotypes between healthy human individuals. Clones were read by immunoSEQ multiplex PCR, and TCRdb kept only the in-frame ones, dropping some. The profile covers under 1,100,000 clones, with 60% to 80% appearing a single time and 1.5% taken by the ten largest. Material for sequencing was memory CD4+ T cells sorted from blood. Subset given: CD45RA-negative fraction. The receptors stem from a man aged 18-30 years in good health.

This chain links TRBV11-2 with TRBJ1-1; 9 bases line up with TRBD1. V was clipped by 2 bases and J by 0 bases; unmatched bases: 7. CDR1 is SGHAT and CDR2 is FQNNGV in the germline V gene. The CDR3 extends over 17 amino acids. In DNA form, the CDR3 reads TGTGCCAGCAGCTTAAGACAGGGGGGGGTGGTGAACACTGAAGCTTTCTTT. It translates to CASSLRQGGVVNTEAFF.

J is TRBJ2-3 and V is TRBV5-8, with D possibly TRBD2 on 5 matching bases. Trimming took 2 bases from V and 0 from J, leaving 10 bases between them. This CDR3 comprises 15 residues. CDR1 is SGHTS and CDR2 is YDEGEE in the germline V gene. DNA of the CDR3: TGTGCCAGCAGCTTTACTAGAGCTAGCACAGATACGCAGTATTTT. Translated, it gives CASSFTRASTDTQYF.

Notes on this clone: In the same sample, other DNA sequences code for this CDR3. CDR3: CASSSGGSSYNSPLHF. Written as DNA, the CDR3 is TGTGCCAGCAGTTCCGGAGGGAGCTCCTATAATTCACCCCTCCACTTT. This chain uses TRBV5-4 with TRBJ1-6, with D uncertain. V shed 5 bases and J shed 0 bases, with 12 bases lying between them. The CDR3 runs to 16 residues. CDR1 and CDR2 (germline): SGHNT, YYREEE (reference sequence).

The chain combines TRBV5-1 with TRBJ1-4; perhaps TRBD1 as D (5 bases). Looked up from germline, CDR1 is SGHRS and CDR2 is YFSETQ. The ends were cut back, 0 bases at V and 7 bases at J, with 19 bases in the middle. This CDR3 spans 17 amino acids. The DNA of the CDR3 is TGCGCCAGCAGCTTGGAGGGGCCGTCGGGGTCTGGTGAAAAACTGTTTTTT. It specifies CASSLEGPSGSGEKLFF.

The J gene is TRBJ2-7, the V gene TRBV19; D not certain. CDR1 is LNHDA, CDR2 SQIVND, per germline (reference sequence). Trimming left V 3 bases short and J 0 bases short, with 12 bases between. There are 15 residues in the CDR3. The CDR3 sequence: CASSMQSRSSYEQYF. The CDR3 nucleotides read TGTGCCAGTAGTATGCAGAGCAGAAGCTCCTACGAGCAGTACTTC.

The chain joins TRBV18 to TRBJ1-2; the D gene is possibly TRBD1 (6 bases). CDR3 length: 16 residues. The V end lost 1 base, the J end lost 8 bases, and 20 bases lay between the germline ends. Germline-derived CDR1 and CDR2 are KGHSH and LQKENI. CDR3 amino acids: CASSPRTVDPPDGYTF. CDR3 sequence (DNA): TGTGCCAGCTCACCACGGACAGTGGACCCCCCTGACGGCTACACCTTC. Complete variable domain (other parts from reference TRBV18 and TRBJ1-2): NAGVMQNPRHLVRRRGQEARLRCSPMKGHSHVYWYRQLPEEGLKFMVYLQKENIIDESGMPKERFSAEFPKEGPSILRIQQVVRGDSAAYFCASSPRTVDPPDGYTFGSGTRLTVV.

The chain couples TRBV15 to TRBJ2-3, with D possibly being TRBD2 (5 bases). Germline lookup yields CDR1 LNHNV and CDR2 YYDKDF (reference sequence). The CDR3 extends over 15 amino acids. V lost 1 base to trimming and J lost 2 bases, with 10 bases between them. This chain's CDR3 is CATSRVREPTDTQYF. CDR3 coding DNA: TGTGCCACCAGCAGAGTGAGGGAACCCACAGATACGCAGTATTTT.

This chain joins TRBV5-4 and TRBJ2-1, with 7 bases fitting TRBD1. Germline V CDR1 and CDR2: SGHNT, YYREEE (reference sequence). V shed 4 bases, J shed 7 bases, and the junction held 5 bases outside the gene matches. The CDR3 length is 13 residues. Here the CDR3 DNA reads TGTGCCAGCAGCCTGGACAGGTCGAATGAGCAGTTCTTC. Its translation: CASSLDRSNEQFF.

The rearrangement uses TRBV2 and TRBJ2-5; D is possibly TRBD2 (6 bases). CDR3 length equals 14 residues. Germline V gene lookup returns CDR1 SNHLY and CDR2 FYNNEI. Trimming left V 6 bases short and J 0 bases short, with 11 bases between. The CDR3 DNA reads as TGTGCCAGCAGCTCGACTAGGAACCAAGAGACCCAGTACTTC. Protein product: CASSSTRNQETQYF.

The V call is TRBV11-2, the J call TRBJ1-1; 8 nucleotides match TRBD1. The V segment lost 1 base and the J segment 0 bases; nucleotides outside the gene matches: 7. Germline lookup yields CDR1 SGHAT and CDR2 FQNNGV. The CDR3 extends over 17 amino acids. The CDR3 DNA reads as TGTGCCAGCAGCTTAGCGTACAGGGGGATTATGAACACTGAAGCTTTCTTT. Its protein is CASSLAYRGIMNTEAFF.

This chain joins TRBV7-9 and TRBJ2-7, with 12 bases fitting TRBD2. The CDR3 extends over 14 amino acids. Germline values: CDR1 SEHNR, CDR2 FQNEAQ (reference sequence). Germline trimming cut 8 bases from V and 1 base from J; bases unmatched to any gene: 3. The CDR3 DNA follows: TGTGCCAGCCGCGGACTAGCGGGATCCTACGAGCAGTACTTC. This codes for CASRGLAGSYEQYF.

The chain is built from TRBV6-6 and TRBJ1-2; D uncertain. The germline gives CDR1 MNHNY, CDR2 SVGAGI (reference sequence). Trimming stripped 7 bases from V and 4 bases from J, with 10 bases between. This CDR3 spans 12 amino acids. CDR3 protein: CASKGSFYGYTF. CDR3 DNA sequence: TGTGCCAGCAAGGGATCTTTCTATGGCTACACCTTC.